The rows below give T cell receptor beta chains drawn from one sample of a study of blood T cell repertoires in COVID-19. The assay was immunoSEQ multiplex PCR, and TCRdb's table has in-frame clones only and misses some. The table includes 40,000 to 50,000 clones, approximately 85% detected once. Sequencing was carried out using peripheral blood. All receptors derive from a human donor in a cohort sampled during active COVID-19. The donor label of this sample is uncertain. The CDR3 runs from the conserved cysteine through the conserved F or W. A D gene is named only where the DNA matches it firmly. Clone size is stated in some rows and not others, as once, few, many or a class when expanded.

V	D	J	size	DNA	CDR3
TRBV7-9	-	TRBJ1-4	-	TGTGCCAGCAGCGCACTCCACACGGGAGAAAAACTGTTTTTT	CASSALHTGEKLFF
TRBV9	-	TRBJ1-1	-	TGTGCCAGCAGCGATGGAACCTCGGGGGGCACTGAAGCTTTCTTT	CASSDGTSGGTEAFF
TRBV5-4	-	TRBJ1-5	-	TGTGCCAGCAGCCCAGGGCCAGCATATAGCAATCAGCCCCAGCATTTT	CASSPGPAYSNQPQHF
TRBV5-1	TRBD1	TRBJ1-1	-	TGCGCCAGCAGCCCGGGGACAGGGAACACTGAAGCTTTCTTT	CASSPGTGNTEAFF
TRBV3-1/TRBV3-2	TRBD2	TRBJ2-3	-	TGTGCCAGCAGCCAAGATATCGAGGCTAGCGGGGATTTCAGCACAGATACGCAGTATTTT	CASSQDIEASGDFSTDTQYF
TRBV10-2	TRBD2	TRBJ2-1	-	TGCGCCAGCAGCCGACTAGCGGGGGGCTCCTACAATGAGCAGTTCTTC	CASSRLAGGSYNEQFF
TRBV6-1	-	TRBJ1-6	-	TGTGCCAGCAGTGAATCAGTCAGGGGCAATTCACCCCTCCACTTT	CASSESVRGNSPLHF
TRBV7-6	TRBD2	TRBJ2-3	-	TGTGCCAGCAGCTTAGCGCGGCCGGGGGGGGGAATCGGACGCACAGATACGCAGTATTTT	CASSLARPGGGIGRTDTQYF
TRBV2	TRBD1	TRBJ2-2	once	TGTGCCAGCAATTACAGGGGGAACACCGGGGAGCTGTTTTTT	CASNYRGNTGELFF
TRBV6-5	TRBD1	TRBJ1-2	-	TGTGCCAGCAGTTACGTCAGGACAGGGGGCAACTATGGCTACACCTTC	CASSYVRTGGNYGYTF
TRBV5-5	TRBD1	TRBJ1-5	-	TGTGCCAGCAGTTTGGGACAGGGGAGTCAGCCCCAGCATTTT	CASSLGQGSQPQHF
TRBV14	-	TRBJ1-2	-	TGTGCCAGCAGCCAAGTTACAGGCACTTATGGCTACACCTTC	CASSQVTGTYGYTF
TRBV3-1/TRBV3-2	-	TRBJ1-3	-	TGTGCCAGCAGCCAAGTGGGAGGTTTTAGGGCAAGGAGTGGAAACACCATATATTTT	CASSQVGGFRARSGNTIYF
TRBV2	TRBD1	TRBJ1-1	-	TGTGCCAGCAGCTCAGGGGGGAGGACTGAAGCTTTCTTT	CASSSGGRTEAFF
TRBV5-5	-	TRBJ2-1	-	TGTGCCAGCAGCTCCCGCTTACAGGTCAATTACAATGAGCAGTTCTTC	CASSSRLQVNYNEQFF
TRBV6-5	-	TRBJ2-3	-	TGTGCCAGCAGTTACTCGGGACTGGGTACAGATACGCAGTATTTT	CASSYSGLGTDTQYF
TRBV9	TRBD2	TRBJ2-7	few	TGTGCCAGCAGCGTGACCGGGACTAGCGGGGGGAACGAGCAGTACTTC	CASSVTGTSGGNEQYF
TRBV7-2	TRBD1	TRBJ2-7	once	TGTGCCAGCAGTGGGGGGACAGGTCTCTCCTACGAGCAGTACTTC	CASSGGTGLSYEQYF
TRBV4-1	TRBD2	TRBJ2-3	once	TGCGCCAGCAGCCAAGGAGCTAGCGGGGGGGCTACGCAGTATTTT	CASSQGASGGATQYF
TRBV20-1	TRBD1	TRBJ1-2	-	TGCAGTGCCCTTCAGGACAGGGTGTGCACCTTC	CSALQDRVCTF
TRBV5-6	-	TRBJ2-7	-	TGTGCCAGCAGCTTGGGGGTTCGGGGTCCCTACGAGCAGTACTTC	CASSLGVRGPYEQYF
TRBV5-1	TRBD2	TRBJ2-1	-	TGCGCCAGCAGCCCGGGGGGTAGCTCCTACAATGAGCAGTTCTTC	CASSPGGSSYNEQFF
TRBV11-2	TRBD1	TRBJ2-3	-	TGTGCCAGCAGTCCTTTTGGACAGGGTAGCACAGATACGCAGTATTTT	CASSPFGQGSTDTQYF
TRBV4-3	-	TRBJ2-5	-	TGCGCCAGCAGCCAAGATCTTAAGGGGCAAGAGACCCAGTACTTC	CASSQDLKGQETQYF
TRBV4-1	TRBD2	TRBJ2-2	-	TGCGCCAGCAGACTAGGACTAGGGGACACCGGGGAGCTGTTTTTT	CASRLGLGDTGELFF
TRBV5-1	-	TRBJ2-5	-	TGCGCCAGCAGCTTGGGGGAGGTTCAAGAGACCCAGTACTTC	CASSLGEVQETQYF
TRBV5-6	-	TRBJ1-5	-	TGTGCCAGCAGCCCCGGGGTAAATCAGCCCCAGCATTTT	CASSPGVNQPQHF
TRBV12-3/TRBV12-4	-	TRBJ1-5	-	TGTGCCAGCAGTCGAGAACTAAATCAGCCCCAGCATTTT	CASSRELNQPQHF
TRBV30	-	TRBJ1-5	-	TGTGCCTGGAGCTCCCGTGGCAATCAGCCCCAGCATTTT	CAWSSRGNQPQHF
TRBV29-1	-	TRBJ1-1	few	TGCAGCGTCCGACCCACAGGGAACACTGAAGCTTTCTTT	CSVRPTGNTEAFF
TRBV18	TRBD1	TRBJ1-6	-	TGTGCCAGCTCACCCCGAGGACAGGGAATTTCACCCCTCCACTTT	CASSPRGQGISPLHF
TRBV29-1	-	TRBJ2-3	-	TGCAGCGAAACTAGGGGGAGCACAGATACGCAGTATTTT	CSETRGSTDTQYF
TRBV3-1/TRBV3-2	-	TRBJ1-1	-	TGTGCCAGCAGCCAAGATGGGGGAGGGCGGAGCACTGAAGCTTTCTTT	CASSQDGGGRSTEAFF
TRBV11-2	-	TRBJ2-5	-	TGTGCCAGCAGCTTAGATCGGGAACAGGGTTTGTACGGGACCCAGTACTTC	CASSLDREQGLYGTQYF
TRBV7-8	TRBD1	TRBJ1-5	-	TGTGCCAGCAGCTCGCAGGGGACAGCGTATCAGCCCCAGCATTTT	CASSSQGTAYQPQHF
TRBV5-1	-	TRBJ2-3	-	TGCGCCAGCAGCTTGGGGCGACAGGATTGGGGCACAGATACGCAGTATTTT	CASSLGRQDWGTDTQYF
TRBV11-1	-	TRBJ1-4	-	TGTGCCAGCAGCTACTACGTGGGTACGGTTGAAAAACTGTTTTTT	CASSYYVGTVEKLFF
TRBV6-5	-	TRBJ1-2	-	TGTGCCAGCATCCCAACCGCGTCTAACTATGGCTACACCTTC	CASIPTASNYGYTF
TRBV15	TRBD2	TRBJ2-1	-	TGTGCCACCAGCGTCGATCTAGCGGGGGGGCTCAATGAGCAGTTCTTC	CATSVDLAGGLNEQFF
TRBV3-1/TRBV3-2	TRBD1	TRBJ2-3	-	TGTGCCAGCAGCCAAGATCTCCACAGGGGGCGAAGGGTAGATACGCAGTATTTT	CASSQDLHRGRRVDTQYF
TRBV18	-	TRBJ1-3	-	TGTGCCAGCTCACCGGGGCAGGCCTCTGGAAACACCATATATTTT	CASSPGQASGNTIYF
TRBV19	TRBD1	TRBJ1-4	-	TGTGCCAGTAGTTTTCCGGGACAGGGGGCGCGTGAAAAACTGTTTTTT	CASSFPGQGAREKLFF
TRBV6-5	-	TRBJ1-2	-	TGTGCCAGCAGTTTGGGCCAGTACTATGGCTACACCTTC	CASSLGQYYGYTF
TRBV18	-	TRBJ1-3	-	TGTGCCAGCTCACCACAGAGGGTCTCTGGGATCCTGAGAGGAAACACCATATATTTT	CASSPQRVSGILRGNTIYF
TRBV7-3	TRBD1	TRBJ2-1	-	TGTGCCAGCAGCCCCCAGACAGGGTACAATGAGCAGTTCTTC	CASSPQTGYNEQFF
TRBV6-5	TRBD2	TRBJ2-2	-	TGTGCCAGCAGGCTAGCGGGGGGGCCCGGGGAGCTGTTTTTT	CASRLAGGPGELFF
TRBV5-1	-	TRBJ2-2	once	TGCGCCAGCAGCTTGGCCCAAGGGGCTACCGGGGAGCTGTTTTTT	CASSLAQGATGELFF
TRBV25-1	TRBD1	TRBJ2-1	-	TGTGCCAGCAATACAGGGGGCAATGAGCAGTTCTTC	CASNTGGNEQFF
TRBV9	-	TRBJ2-5	-	TGTGCCAGCAGCGTCCGACAGTCAGAGACCCAGTACTTC	CASSVRQSETQYF
TRBV10-1	TRBD2	TRBJ2-2	few	TGCGCCACTCCCCCTCTGACTAGCGGGGGGTATGGGGAGCTGTTTTTT	CATPPLTSGGYGELFF
TRBV6-5	TRBD1	TRBJ1-1	-	TGTGCCAGCAGTTACCGAGGACAGGGAGGCACTGAAGCTTTCTTT	CASSYRGQGGTEAFF
TRBV5-1	-	TRBJ2-1	-	TGCGCCAGCAGCTCTTCGGACTACCACAATGAGCAGTTCTTC	CASSSSDYHNEQFF
TRBV11-2	TRBD1	TRBJ2-7	-	TGTGCCAGCAGCTTAGAACGGGGGGGACAGGGGTTCTCCTACGAGCAGTACTTC	CASSLERGGQGFSYEQYF
TRBV7-3	-	TRBJ1-5	-	TGTGCCAGCAGCTTAGGCGGGGGGCAATCAGCCCAGCATTTT	CASSLGGGQSAQHF
TRBV7-8	TRBD1	TRBJ1-3	few	TGTGCCAGCAGCCCGTGGACAGGGGGCGCTGGAAACACCATATATTTT	CASSPWTGGAGNTIYF
TRBV30	TRBD1	TRBJ2-7	once	TGTGCCTGGAGTCCCTGGACAGGGGGCTACGAGCAGTACTTC	CAWSPWTGGYEQYF
TRBV5-1	-	TRBJ2-2	-	TGCGCCAGCAGCCCGGTGACACTGAACACCGGGGAGCTGTTTTTT	CASSPVTLNTGELFF
TRBV5-1	-	TRBJ1-3	-	TGCGCCAGCAGCTACGGAGACCCGAGCTCTGGAAACACCATATATTTT	CASSYGDPSSGNTIYF
TRBV10-3	TRBD2	TRBJ2-5	-	TGTGCCATCAGCGTGGGGATAGCGGGGGAGGAGACCCAGTACTTC	CAISVGIAGEETQYF
TRBV6-1	-	TRBJ1-2	-	TGTGCCAGCAGTGAACTCAGGGTGGGCTATGGCTACACCTTC	CASSELRVGYGYTF